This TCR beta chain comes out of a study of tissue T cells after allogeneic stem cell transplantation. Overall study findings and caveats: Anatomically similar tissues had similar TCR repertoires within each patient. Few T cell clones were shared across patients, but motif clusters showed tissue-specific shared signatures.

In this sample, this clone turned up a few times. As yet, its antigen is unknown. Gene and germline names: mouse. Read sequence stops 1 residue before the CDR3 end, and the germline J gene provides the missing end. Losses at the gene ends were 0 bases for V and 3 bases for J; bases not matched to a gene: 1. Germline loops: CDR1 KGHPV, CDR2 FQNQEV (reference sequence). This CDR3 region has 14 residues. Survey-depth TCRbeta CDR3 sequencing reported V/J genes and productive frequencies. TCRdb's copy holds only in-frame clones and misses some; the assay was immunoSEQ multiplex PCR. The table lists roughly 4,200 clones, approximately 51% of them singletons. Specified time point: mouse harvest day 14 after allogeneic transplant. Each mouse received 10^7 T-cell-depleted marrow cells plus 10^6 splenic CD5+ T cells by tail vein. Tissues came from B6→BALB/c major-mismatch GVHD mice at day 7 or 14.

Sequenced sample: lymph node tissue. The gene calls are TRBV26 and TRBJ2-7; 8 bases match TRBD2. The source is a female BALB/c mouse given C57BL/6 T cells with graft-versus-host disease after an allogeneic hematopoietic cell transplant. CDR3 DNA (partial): TGTGCCAGCAGTCTGTCTACTGGGGGCTATGAACAGTAC. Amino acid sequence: CASSLSTGGYEQY. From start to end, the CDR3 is CASSLSTGGYEQYF.